This T cell receptor beta chain was obtained from a study of early T cells in non-severe SARS-CoV-2 infection. Study as a whole: Unsorted whole blood bulk RNA was sequenced, with unpaired chains. Whole-study findings and limits: Matches to VDJdb favored anti-spike CD8 responses and missed private and CD4 specificities.

This clonotype came up many times. Its antigen is currently unknown. The TCR library protocol attached unique molecular identifiers to the individual cDNA molecules. TCRdb re-called the 5' RACE reads with MiXCR, one entry per CDR3 protein. The data contain about 76,000 distinct CDR3 sequences, about 11% of them singletons. The TCR comes from an adult who was a healthcare worker with PCR-confirmed SARS-CoV-2 infection or an uninfected control (not recorded which). Sequencing was done on a sample of whole blood.

The CDR3 DNA reads TGTGCCTGGAGTGTACAACCGACCCACTGGTCTGAAGCTTTCTTT. Translating gives CAWSVQPTHWSEAFF. The rearrangement uses TRBV30 and TRBJ1-1; D not certain. The CDR3 is 15 amino acids. CDR1 and CDR2 (germline): GTSNPN, SVGIG (reference sequence). V lost 0 bases and J lost 6, with 17 bases in between.